These T cell receptor beta chains were read from a single sample in a study of T cell responses to AZD1222 COVID-19 vaccine. Data came from immunoSEQ multiplex PCR; TCRdb stores just in-frame clones and leaves some out. This sample carries roughly 150,000 clones, approximately 90% of them seen once, and the ten largest clones take approximately 7.2%. The input for sequencing was peripheral blood, taken after recovery from COVID-19. Receptor source: an adult who had recovered from COVID-19. The CDR3 runs from the conserved cysteine through the conserved F or W. Fields, in order: J gene, clone size, V gene, D gene, CDR3 DNA, CDR3 protein. A D gene is named only where the DNA matches it firmly. Size values are once, few and many counts, or a class for expanded clones, and some rows have none.

TRBJ1-2 | NA | TRBV6-5 | NA | TGTGCCAGCAGCCTGACACAAAACTATGGCTACACCTTC | CASSLTQNYGYTF
TRBJ2-3 | NA | TRBV19 | NA | TGTGCCACCGCTAGCTTAGATACGCAGTATTTT | CATASLDTQYF
TRBJ1-5 | NA | TRBV6-5 | NA | TGTGCCAGCAGTTACTCGGGGGTGAGCAATCAGCCCCAGCATTTT | CASSYSGVSNQPQHF
TRBJ2-3 | NA | TRBV2 | NA | TGTGCCAGCAGTGAATTGGGGACTGGAACAGATACGCAGTATTTT | CASSELGTGTDTQYF
TRBJ2-1 | NA | TRBV25-1 | TRBD1 | TGTGCCAGCAGTGGGCAGGGGGCGAGTCCCGATGAGCAGTTCTTC | CASSGQGASPDEQFF
TRBJ1-2 | NA | TRBV29-1 | TRBD1 | TGCAGCGTTGATACAGGGGTAGGAGAAGGCTACACCTTC | CSVDTGVGEGYTF
TRBJ2-3 | NA | TRBV4-2 | TRBD1 | TGTGCCAGCAGCCAAGATGAAACAGGGGGCACAGATACGCAGTATTTT | CASSQDETGGTDTQYF
TRBJ2-2 | NA | TRBV6-2/TRBV6-3 | NA | TGTGCCAGCAGTCGAGACACCAACACCGGGGAGCTGTTTTTT | CASSRDTNTGELFF
TRBJ2-7 | NA | TRBV6-5 | NA | TGTGCCAGCACCCAGGGGCGCGAGCAGTACTTC | CASTQGREQYF
TRBJ1-3 | NA | TRBV10-3 | TRBD1 | TGTGCCGGAGGGGGCGCTGGAAACACCATATATTTT | CAGGGAGNTIYF
TRBJ2-5 | NA | TRBV4-2 | NA | TGTGCCAGCAGCCCTAGATTCGAAAGTTCCCAAGAGACCCAGTACTTC | CASSPRFESSQETQYF
TRBJ2-7 | NA | TRBV28 | NA | TGTGCCAGCGGCCGATGGGGAAACGAGCAGTACTTC | CASGRWGNEQYF
TRBJ2-7 | NA | TRBV7-9 | NA | TGTGCCAGCAGCTCCGATACCACAGGGACCCTCTACGAGCAGTACTTC | CASSSDTTGTLYEQYF
TRBJ1-1 | NA | TRBV7-9 | TRBD1 | TGTGCCAGCAGCTGGGGGACAGTGAACACTGAAGCTTTCTTT | CASSWGTVNTEAFF
TRBJ1-6 | NA | TRBV3-1/TRBV3-2 | TRBD1 | TGTGCCAGCAGCCAAGGGGGACAGGGGGGGCCACCCCTCCACTTT | CASSQGGQGGPPLHF
TRBJ1-1 | NA | TRBV5-4 | TRBD1 | TGTGCCAGCAGCATCCGGGACAGGTACACTGAAGCTTTCTTT | CASSIRDRYTEAFF
TRBJ2-7 | NA | TRBV5-1 | NA | TGCGCCAGCAGCTTGGATGGGGCAGGGGAGCAGTACTTC | CASSLDGAGEQYF
TRBJ1-1 | NA | TRBV5-5 | NA | TGTGCCAGCAGCTTGTCACCAGGTTCAGGCACTGAAGCTTTCTTT | CASSLSPGSGTEAFF
TRBJ1-6 | NA | TRBV18 | NA | TGTGCCAGCCCCCGGGAACGGGTGGTAGAAACCTCCTATAATTCACCCCTCCACTTT | CASPRERVVETSYNSPLHF
TRBJ1-4 | NA | TRBV11-2 | NA | TGTGCCAGCAGCCCCGGGGTGAGCATTAATGAAAAACTGTTTTTT | CASSPGVSINEKLFF
TRBJ2-7 | NA | TRBV6-2/TRBV6-3 | NA | TGTGCCAGCAGTTACAGGGGAGCCTACGAGCAGTACTTC | CASSYRGAYEQYF
TRBJ2-7 | NA | TRBV5-4 | NA | TGTGCCAGCAGCCTTGGTGGGGGGCGCATATACGAGCAGTACTTC | CASSLGGGRIYEQYF
TRBJ2-7 | once | TRBV5-6 | TRBD1 | TGTGCCAGCAGCTCAACAGGGGGCCTGTCCTACGAGCAGTACTTC | CASSSTGGLSYEQYF
TRBJ1-5 | NA | TRBV7-2 | NA | TGTGCCAGCAGCCCGGCAGGGATCAATCAGCCCCAGCATTTT | CASSPAGINQPQHF
TRBJ1-2 | NA | TRBV4-3 | NA | TGCGCCAGCAGCCATGGGCTCCGGGCCAAAACTTATGGCTACACCTTC | CASSHGLRAKTYGYTF
TRBJ1-2 | NA | TRBV18 | NA | TGTGCCAGCTCACTACCGGCCGCAGGGGCCTATGGCTACACCTTC | CASSLPAAGAYGYTF
TRBJ2-7 | NA | TRBV27 | TRBD1 | TGTGCCAGCAGGCACGTACAGGGGGCTGGCGAGCAGTACTTC | CASRHVQGAGEQYF
TRBJ1-1 | NA | TRBV27 | NA | TGTGCCAGCAGATCTGCGGGGGAGAACACTGAAGCTTTCTTT | CASRSAGENTEAFF
TRBJ2-7 | NA | TRBV5-1 | NA | TGCGCCAGCAGTCCCGGTAAGGGTGGGGGACCCTCCTACGAGCAGTACTTC | CASSPGKGGGPSYEQYF
TRBJ2-7 | once | TRBV5-6 | NA | TGTGCCAGCAGCCCCTTCACCAGACTCCCCTACGAGCAGTACTTC | CASSPFTRLPYEQYF
TRBJ2-7 | NA | TRBV6-2/TRBV6-3 | NA | TGTGCCAGCAGTCCCCACAGGGCCGAGCAGTACTTC | CASSPHRAEQYF
TRBJ1-5 | few | TRBV27 | NA | TGTGCCAGCAGTTTAGCGGGGATAGCTCAGCCCCAGCATTTT | CASSLAGIAQPQHF
TRBJ1-2 | NA | TRBV25-1 | NA | TGTGCCAGCAGTGGACTCTGGACGGGTGGCTACACCTTC | CASSGLWTGGYTF
TRBJ2-7 | NA | TRBV4-1 | TRBD1 | TGCGCCAGCAGCCTACAGGGACAGACTACCTACGAGCAGTACTTC | CASSLQGQTTYEQYF
TRBJ1-4 | NA | TRBV13 | NA | TGTGCCAGCAGCTTCGGTGCGTATAATGAAAAACTGCTTTTT | CASSFGAYNEKLLF
TRBJ2-5 | NA | TRBV2 | TRBD1 | TGTGCCAGCAAACGGGACAGGGGGCGAGAGACCCAGTACTTC | CASKRDRGRETQYF
TRBJ2-3 | NA | TRBV3-1/TRBV3-2 | NA | TGTGCCAGCAGCCTCGGAATCACTAGCACAGATACGCAGTATTTT | CASSLGITSTDTQYF
TRBJ2-7 | NA | TRBV19 | NA | TGTGCCAGTAGCCCCGCGCAGGGTGGCTACGAGCAGTACTTC | CASSPAQGGYEQYF
TRBJ2-5 | once | TRBV28 | TRBD2 | TGTGCCAGCAGTTACCTAGCGGCTTCTGAAGAGACCCAGTACTTC | CASSYLAASEETQYF
TRBJ1-5 | NA | TRBV25-1 | NA | TGTGCCAGCAGTGACCAGTTCGATCAGCCCCAGCATTTT | CASSDQFDQPQHF
TRBJ2-1 | NA | TRBV3-1/TRBV3-2 | NA | TGTGCCAGCAGCCGGGTGGGAGGAGATGAGCAGTTCTTC | CASSRVGGDEQFF
TRBJ1-2 | NA | TRBV5-1 | TRBD1 | TGCGCCAGCAGCCGGGACAGGGACTATGGCTACACCTTC | CASSRDRDYGYTF
TRBJ1-5 | NA | TRBV4-2 | NA | TGTGCCAGCAGCCAAGTCAGTTATTCTAGCAATCAGCCCCAGCATTTT | CASSQVSYSSNQPQHF
TRBJ2-3 | NA | TRBV29-1 | NA | TGCAGCGTTGGGCCTCCCTCGGGACCCTACACAGATACGCAGTATTTT | CSVGPPSGPYTDTQYF
TRBJ1-5 | NA | TRBV7-8 | NA | TGTGCCAGCAGCTTCCAGGGATCCAATCAGCCCCAGCATTTT | CASSFQGSNQPQHF
TRBJ2-5 | NA | TRBV7-9 | TRBD1 | TGTGCCAGCAGTTCCGGGACAGGAGATCAAGAGACCCAGTACTTC | CASSSGTGDQETQYF
TRBJ2-1 | NA | TRBV5-1 | NA | TGCGCCAGCAGCCCCACCCCGGACCACTACAATGAGCAGTTCTTC | CASSPTPDHYNEQFF
TRBJ1-5 | few | TRBV12-3/TRBV12-4 | NA | TGTGCCAGCAGTTTTAGCAATCAGCCCCAGCATTTT | CASSFSNQPQHF
TRBJ2-4 | NA | TRBV9 | NA | TGTGCCAGCAGCTTCTCGGCAGGGGGACCGGGGGGAAACATTCAGTACTTC | CASSFSAGGPGGNIQYF
TRBJ2-1 | NA | TRBV19 | NA | TGTGCCAGTACCCTCAAGGCTTCCTACAATGAGCAGTTCTTC | CASTLKASYNEQFF
TRBJ2-2 | NA | TRBV4-3 | NA | TGCGCCAGCAGCCCCGGCAGGACGGCGAACACCGGGGAGCTGTTTTTT | CASSPGRTANTGELFF
TRBJ1-2 | NA | TRBV3-1/TRBV3-2 | NA | TGTGCCAGCAGCTCTTATGACAGGCAGGGGTATGGCTACACCTTC | CASSSYDRQGYGYTF
TRBJ1-4 | NA | TRBV28 | NA | TGTGCCAGCAGTTGGGGAGAAGAAAAACTGTTTTTT | CASSWGEEKLFF